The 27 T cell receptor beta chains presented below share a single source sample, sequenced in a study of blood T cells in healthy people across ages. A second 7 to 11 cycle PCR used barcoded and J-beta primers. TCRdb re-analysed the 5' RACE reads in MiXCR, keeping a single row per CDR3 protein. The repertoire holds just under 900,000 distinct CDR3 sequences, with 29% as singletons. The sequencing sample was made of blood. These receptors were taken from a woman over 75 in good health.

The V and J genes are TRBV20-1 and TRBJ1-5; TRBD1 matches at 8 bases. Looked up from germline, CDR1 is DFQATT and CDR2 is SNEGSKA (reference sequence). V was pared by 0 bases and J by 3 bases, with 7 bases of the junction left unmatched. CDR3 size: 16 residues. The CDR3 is CSARERQGQANQPQHF. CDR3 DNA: TGCAGTGCTAGAGAGAGACAGGGGCAGGCCAATCAGCCCCAGCATTTT.

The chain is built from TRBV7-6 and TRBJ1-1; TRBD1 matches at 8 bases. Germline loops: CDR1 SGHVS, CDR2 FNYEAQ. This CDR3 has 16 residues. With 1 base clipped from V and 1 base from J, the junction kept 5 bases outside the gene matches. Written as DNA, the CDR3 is TGTGCCAGCAGCTTAGGGACAGGGATCTCGAACACTGAAGCTTTCTTT. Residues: CASSLGTGISNTEAFF. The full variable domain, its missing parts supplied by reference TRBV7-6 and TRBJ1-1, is GAGVSQSPRYKVTKRGQDVALRCDPISGHVSLYWYRQALGQGPEFLTYFNYEAQQDKSGLPNDRFSAERPEGSISTLTIQRTEQRDSAMYRCASSLGTGISNTEAFFGQGTRLTVV.

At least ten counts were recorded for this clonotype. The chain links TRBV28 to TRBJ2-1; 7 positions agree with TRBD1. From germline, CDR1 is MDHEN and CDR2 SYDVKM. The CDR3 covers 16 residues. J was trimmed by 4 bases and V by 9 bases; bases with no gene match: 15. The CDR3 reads CASLGETGLSYNEQFF. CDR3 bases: TGTGCCAGTCTGGGGGAGACAGGGCTATCGTACAATGAGCAGTTCTTC.

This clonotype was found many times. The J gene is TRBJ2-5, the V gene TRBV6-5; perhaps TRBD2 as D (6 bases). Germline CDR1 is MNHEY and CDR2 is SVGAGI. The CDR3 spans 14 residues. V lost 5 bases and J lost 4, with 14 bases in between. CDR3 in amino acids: CASSQSVGGETQYF. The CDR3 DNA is TGTGCCAGCAGTCAATCGGTCGGGGGAGAGACCCAGTACTTC.

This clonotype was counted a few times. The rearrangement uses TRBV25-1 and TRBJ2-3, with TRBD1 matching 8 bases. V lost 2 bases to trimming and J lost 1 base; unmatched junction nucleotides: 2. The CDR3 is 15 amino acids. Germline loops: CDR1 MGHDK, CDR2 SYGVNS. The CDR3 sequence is CASSEGQGRTDTQYF. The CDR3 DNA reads TGTGCCAGCAGTGAAGGACAGGGCCGCACAGATACGCAGTATTTT.

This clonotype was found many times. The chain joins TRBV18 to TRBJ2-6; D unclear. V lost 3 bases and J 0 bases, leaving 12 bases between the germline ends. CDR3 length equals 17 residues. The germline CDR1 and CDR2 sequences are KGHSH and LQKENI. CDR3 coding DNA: TGTGCCAGCTCACCGGATACCACAGCCTCTGGGGCCAACGTCCTGACTTTC. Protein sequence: CASSPDTTASGANVLTF. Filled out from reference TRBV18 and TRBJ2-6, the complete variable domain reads NAGVMQNPRHLVRRRGQEARLRCSPMKGHSHVYWYRQLPEEGLKFMVYLQKENIIDESGMPKERFSAEFPKEGPSILRIQQVVRGDSAAYFCASSPDTTASGANVLTFGAGSRLTVL.

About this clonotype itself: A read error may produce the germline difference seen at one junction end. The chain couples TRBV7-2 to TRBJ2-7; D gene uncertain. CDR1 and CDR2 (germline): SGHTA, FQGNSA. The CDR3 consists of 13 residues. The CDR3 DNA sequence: TGTGCCGGCAGCCCTGGCGGCAGTTACGAGCAGTACTTC. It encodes CAGSPGGSYEQYF.

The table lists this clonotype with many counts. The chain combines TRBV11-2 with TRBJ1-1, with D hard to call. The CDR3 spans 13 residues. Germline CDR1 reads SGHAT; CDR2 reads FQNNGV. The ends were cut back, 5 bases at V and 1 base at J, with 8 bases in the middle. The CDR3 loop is CASSLRENTEAFF. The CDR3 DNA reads TGTGCCAGCAGCCTAAGGGAGAACACTGAAGCTTTCTTT. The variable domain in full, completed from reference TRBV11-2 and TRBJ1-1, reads EAGVAQSPRYKIIEKRQSVAFWCNPISGHATLYWYQQILGQGPKLLIQFQNNGVVDDSQLPKDRFSAERLKGVDSTLKIQPAKLEDSAVYLCASSLRENTEAFFGQGTRLTVV.

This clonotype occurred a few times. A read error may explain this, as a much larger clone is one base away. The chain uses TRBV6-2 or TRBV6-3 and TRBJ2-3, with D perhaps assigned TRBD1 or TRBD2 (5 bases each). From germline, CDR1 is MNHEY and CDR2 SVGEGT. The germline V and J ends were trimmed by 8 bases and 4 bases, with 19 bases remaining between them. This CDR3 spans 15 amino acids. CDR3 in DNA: TGTGCCAGCGCTATTATAAGAGGGGCCCCAGATACGCAGTATTTT. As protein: CASAIIRGAPDTQYF.

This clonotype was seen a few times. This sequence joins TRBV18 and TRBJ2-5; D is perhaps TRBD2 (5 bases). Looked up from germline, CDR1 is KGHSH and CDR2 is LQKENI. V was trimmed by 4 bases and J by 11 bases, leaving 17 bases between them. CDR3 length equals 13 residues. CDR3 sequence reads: CASSHPSPGEQYF. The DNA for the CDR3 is TGTGCCAGCTCACACCCCAGTCCTGGGGAGCAGTACTTC.

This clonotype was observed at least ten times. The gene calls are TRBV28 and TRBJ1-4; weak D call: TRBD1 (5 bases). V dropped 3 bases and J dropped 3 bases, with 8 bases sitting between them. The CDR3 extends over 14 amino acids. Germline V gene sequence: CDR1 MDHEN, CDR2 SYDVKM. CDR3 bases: TGTGCCAGCAGTTTGCGAGGGGCTAATGAAAAACTGTTTTTT. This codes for CASSLRGANEKLFF.

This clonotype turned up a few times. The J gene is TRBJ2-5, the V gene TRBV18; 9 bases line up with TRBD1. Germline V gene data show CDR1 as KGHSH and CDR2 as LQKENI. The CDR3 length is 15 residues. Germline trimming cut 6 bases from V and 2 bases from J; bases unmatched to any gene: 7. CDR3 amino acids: CASSPRGTGQETQYF. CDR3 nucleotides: TGTGCCAGCTCGCCTCGGGGGACAGGGCAAGAGACCCAGTACTTC.

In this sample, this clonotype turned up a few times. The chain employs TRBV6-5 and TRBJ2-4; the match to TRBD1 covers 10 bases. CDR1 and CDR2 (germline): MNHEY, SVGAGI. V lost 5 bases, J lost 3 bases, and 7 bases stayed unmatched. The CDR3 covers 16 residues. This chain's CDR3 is CASSTRTGGDKNIQYF. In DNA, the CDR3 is TGTGCCAGCAGTACCCGGACAGGGGGAGACAAAAACATTCAGTACTTC.

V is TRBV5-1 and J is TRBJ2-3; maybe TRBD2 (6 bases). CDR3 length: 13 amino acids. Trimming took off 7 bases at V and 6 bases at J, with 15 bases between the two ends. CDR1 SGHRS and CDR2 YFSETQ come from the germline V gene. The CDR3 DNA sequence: TGCGCCAGCTCCCAACGGGAGTTGGATACGCAGTATTTT. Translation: CASSQRELDTQYF.

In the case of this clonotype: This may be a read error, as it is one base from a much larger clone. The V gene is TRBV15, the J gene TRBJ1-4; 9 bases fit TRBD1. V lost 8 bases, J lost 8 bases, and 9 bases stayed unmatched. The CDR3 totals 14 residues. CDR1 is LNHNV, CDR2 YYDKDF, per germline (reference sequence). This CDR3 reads CATGKGQGEEKLFF. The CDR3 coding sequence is TGTGCCACCGGCAAGGGACAGGGAGAAGAAAAACTGTTTTTT.

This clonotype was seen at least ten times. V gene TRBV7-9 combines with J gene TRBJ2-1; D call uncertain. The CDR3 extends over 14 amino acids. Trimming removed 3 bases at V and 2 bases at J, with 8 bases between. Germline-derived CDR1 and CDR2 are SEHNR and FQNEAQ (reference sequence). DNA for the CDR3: TGTGCCAGCAGCTTGCGCCCCCCCTACAATGAGCAGTTCTTC. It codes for CASSLRPPYNEQFF.

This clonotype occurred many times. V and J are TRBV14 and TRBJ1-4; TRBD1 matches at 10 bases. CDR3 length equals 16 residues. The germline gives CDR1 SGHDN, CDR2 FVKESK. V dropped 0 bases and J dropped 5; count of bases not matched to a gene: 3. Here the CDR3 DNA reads TGTGCCAGCAGCCAAGATTCGGGACAGGGGAATGAAAAACTGTTTTTT. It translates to CASSQDSGQGNEKLFF.

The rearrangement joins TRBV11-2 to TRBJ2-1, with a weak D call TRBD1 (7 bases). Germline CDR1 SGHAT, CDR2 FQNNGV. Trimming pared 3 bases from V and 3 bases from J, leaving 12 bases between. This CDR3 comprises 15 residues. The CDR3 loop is CASSLEGQNYNEQFF. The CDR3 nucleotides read TGTGCCAGCAGCTTGGAGGGACAGAACTACAATGAGCAGTTCTTC.

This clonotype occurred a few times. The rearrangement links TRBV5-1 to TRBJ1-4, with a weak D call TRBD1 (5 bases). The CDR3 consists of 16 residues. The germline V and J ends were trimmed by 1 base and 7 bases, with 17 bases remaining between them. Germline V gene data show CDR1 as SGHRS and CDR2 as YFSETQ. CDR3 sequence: CASSLSVRAQSEKLFF. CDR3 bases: TGCGCCAGCAGCTTGTCTGTCAGGGCCCAGAGTGAAAAACTGTTTTTT.

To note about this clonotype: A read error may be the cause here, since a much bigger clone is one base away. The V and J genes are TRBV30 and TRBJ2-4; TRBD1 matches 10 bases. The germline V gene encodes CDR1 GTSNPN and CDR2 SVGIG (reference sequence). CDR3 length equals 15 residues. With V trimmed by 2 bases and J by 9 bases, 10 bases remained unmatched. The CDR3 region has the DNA TGTGCCTGGAGTCCCCGGGACAGGGGATGGGGCATTCAGTACTTC. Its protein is CAWSPRDRGWGIQYF.

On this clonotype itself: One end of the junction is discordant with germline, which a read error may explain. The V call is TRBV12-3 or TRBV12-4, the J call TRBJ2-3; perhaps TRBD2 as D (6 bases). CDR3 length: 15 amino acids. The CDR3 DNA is TGTGCCAGCAGACGTAGCGGAGGGGCGTCAGATATGCAGTATTTT. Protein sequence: CASRRSGGASDMQYF.

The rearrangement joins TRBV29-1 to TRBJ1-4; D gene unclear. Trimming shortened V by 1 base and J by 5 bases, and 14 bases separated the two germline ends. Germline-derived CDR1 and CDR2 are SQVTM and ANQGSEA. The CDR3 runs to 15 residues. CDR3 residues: CSVEGGGERNEKLFF. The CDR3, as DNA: TGCAGCGTTGAAGGTGGCGGGGAGAGAAATGAAAAACTGTTTTTT.

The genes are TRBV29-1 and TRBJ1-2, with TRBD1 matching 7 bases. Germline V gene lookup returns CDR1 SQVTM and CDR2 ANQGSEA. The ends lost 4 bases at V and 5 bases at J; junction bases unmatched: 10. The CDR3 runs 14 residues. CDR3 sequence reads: CSVGSTGDRYGYTF. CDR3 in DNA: TGCAGCGTTGGCTCCACCGGGGACAGATATGGCTACACCTTC.

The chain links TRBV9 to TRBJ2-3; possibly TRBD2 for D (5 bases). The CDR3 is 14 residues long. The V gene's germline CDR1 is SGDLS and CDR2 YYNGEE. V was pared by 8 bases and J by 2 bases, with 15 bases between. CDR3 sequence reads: CASARAGLTDTQYF. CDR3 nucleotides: TGTGCCAGTGCCCGGGCGGGCCTCACAGATACGCAGTATTTT.

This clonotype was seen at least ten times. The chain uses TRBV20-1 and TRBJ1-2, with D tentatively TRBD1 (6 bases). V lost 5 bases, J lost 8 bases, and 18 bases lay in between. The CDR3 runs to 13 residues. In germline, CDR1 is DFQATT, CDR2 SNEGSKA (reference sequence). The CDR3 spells CSASRAQGDGYTF. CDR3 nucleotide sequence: TGCAGTGCTTCACGCGCACAGGGCGACGGCTACACCTTC.

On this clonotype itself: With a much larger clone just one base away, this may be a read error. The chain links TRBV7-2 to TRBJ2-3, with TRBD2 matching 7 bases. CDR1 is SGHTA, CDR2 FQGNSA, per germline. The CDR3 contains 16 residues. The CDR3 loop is CASSLAASGSTDTQCF. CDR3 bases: TGTGCCAGCAGCTTAGCGGCTAGCGGTAGCACAGATACGCAGTGTTTT.

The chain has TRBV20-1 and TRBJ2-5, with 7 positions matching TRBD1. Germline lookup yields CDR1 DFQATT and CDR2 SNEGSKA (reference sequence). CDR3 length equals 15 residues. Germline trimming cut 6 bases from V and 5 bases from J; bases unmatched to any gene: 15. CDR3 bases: TGCAGTGCCGCAAAGAGTTCGGTACAGGGGGAGACCCAGTACTTC. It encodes CSAAKSSVQGETQYF.